The text below deals with one T cell receptor beta chain. The data were taken from a study of technical replicates of blood from four donors. The CDR3 sequence is 16 residues long. From germline, CDR1 is SGHRS and CDR2 YFSETQ. Unmatched junction bases numbered 3, after V lost 2 bases and J lost 0 bases. Repertoires were generated with immunoSEQ multiplex PCR, while TCRdb's copy carries only in-frame clones and drops some. The data show tens of thousands of clones, roughly nine tenths seen once. The specimen sequenced was PBMCs. The chain uses TRBV5-1 and TRBJ1-3, with TRBD1 matching 9 bases. This sequence originates from a human donor in good health. Some clones in this sample may be carry-over from other donors' samples. CDR3 nucleotide sequence: TGCGCCAGCAGCTTACGGACAGGGGACTCTGGAAACACCATATATTTT. Translation gives CASSLRTGDSGNTIYF. The full variable domain, its missing parts supplied by reference TRBV5-1 and TRBJ1-3, is KAGVTQTPRYLIKTRGQQVTLSCSPISGHRSVSWYQQTPGQGLQFLFEYFSETQRNKGNFPGRFSGRQFSNSRSEMNVSTLELGDSALYLCASSLRTGDSGNTIYFGEGSWLTVV.